These 23 T cell receptor beta chains share one sample of origin, sequenced in a study of T-cell memory formation after mild COVID-19. TCRdb ran MiXCR on the 5' RACE reads and lists one entry per CDR3 protein. This sample has about 620,000 distinct CDR3 sequences, with more than 15% found just once. Material: PBMCs or a T cell subset sorted from them (not recorded which). Every receptor here comes from an adult woman who had mild COVID-19 (a few samples of this study predate the infection). Cell type and time point are not known.

This clonotype was counted between two and nine times. V is TRBV5-6 and J is TRBJ2-7, with a weak D call TRBD2 (5 bases). CDR1 and CDR2 from the germline V gene are SGHDT and YYEEEE. The CDR3 spans 15 residues. With 0 bases removed from V and 3 bases from J, the gap between germline ends came to 13 bases. CDR3 protein: CASSLAQRRRYEQYF. In DNA, the CDR3 is TGTGCCAGCAGCTTGGCCCAGCGGAGACGCTACGAGCAGTACTTC.

The V and J genes are TRBV5-1 and TRBJ2-1; D possibly corresponds to TRBD2 (5 bases). This CDR3 contains 16 residues. Trimming left V 0 bases short and J 1 base short, with 11 bases between. The germline V gene has CDR1 SGHRS and CDR2 YFSETQ. The CDR3 bases are TGCGCCAGCAGCTTGGAAGCGGAACCTTCCTACAATGAGCAGTTCTTC. It yields the protein CASSLEAEPSYNEQFF.

The chain carries TRBV11-3 and TRBJ2-5; TRBD2 might be the D (5 bases). The CDR3 has 14 residues. Trimming removed 4 bases from V and 5 bases from J, with 14 bases in between. In germline, CDR1 is SGHNT, CDR2 YENEEA. CDR3: CASSSGNIGETQYF. CDR3 coding DNA: TGTGCCAGCAGCTCCGGGAATATAGGGGAGACCCAGTACTTC.

The chain has TRBV6-5 and TRBJ2-7; 10 bases map to TRBD2. The germline CDR1 and CDR2 sequences are MNHEY and SVGAGI. This CDR3 is built from 16 residues. V lost 5 bases and J lost 3; bases outside the gene matches: 10. The CDR3 DNA follows: TGTGCCAGCAGTCCCTCGGGGACTAGCGTTGACTACGAGCAGTACTTC. Its protein is CASSPSGTSVDYEQYF.

The sample holds many counts of this clonotype. A read error may produce the germline difference seen at one junction end. The CDR3 is CASSPGPYNEQFF. In nucleotides, the CDR3 is TGCGCCAGCAGCCCTGGACCCTACAATGAGCAGTTCTTC. The rearrangement uses TRBV18 and TRBJ2-1; D unresolved. The CDR3 length is 13 residues. CDR1 KGHSH and CDR2 LQKENI come from the germline V gene.

This clonotype was seen a few times. This rearrangement joins TRBV30 to TRBJ2-7; 9 bases are shared with TRBD1. CDR1 is GTSNPN and CDR2 is SVGIG in the germline V gene (reference sequence). The CDR3 is 15 amino acids. The ends lost 2 bases at V and 2 bases at J; junction bases unmatched: 7. The DNA of the CDR3 is TGTGCCTGGAGTTCCCCGGACAGGGGAGCCTACGAGCAGTACTTC. It yields the protein CAWSSPDRGAYEQYF. The variable domain in full, completed from reference TRBV30 and TRBJ2-7, reads SQTIHQWPATLVQPVGSPLSLECTVEGTSNPNLYWYRQAAGRGLQLLFYSVGIGQISSEVPQNLSASRPQDRQFILSSKKLLLSDSGFYLCAWSSPDRGAYEQYFGPGTRLTVT.

This clonotype showed up many times. The chain combines TRBV25-1 with TRBJ2-2, with 12 bases that match TRBD2. V shed 3 bases and J 2 bases; nucleotides not matched to a gene: 10. The V gene's germline CDR1 is MGHDK and CDR2 SYGVNS. This CDR3 has 19 amino acids. The CDR3 DNA reads as TGTGCCAGCAGTGACCGGGTACTAGCGGGAGGAACCAACACCGGGGAGCTGTTTTTT. Its translation is CASSDRVLAGGTNTGELFF. Full variable domain (outside the CDR3, taken from reference TRBV25-1 and TRBJ2-2): EADIYQTPRYLVIGTGKKITLECSQTMGHDKMYWYQQDPGMELHLIHYSYGVNSTEKGDLSSESTVSRIRTEHFPLTLESARPSHTSQYLCASSDRVLAGGTNTGELFFGEGSRLTVL.

This chain links TRBV12-3 or TRBV12-4 with TRBJ1-5; 9 bases match TRBD1. This CDR3 comprises 16 residues. Unmatched junction bases numbered 9, after V lost 6 bases and J lost 3 bases. The CDR3 nucleotides read TGTGCCAGCAGGGGACAGGGAGGGCATCTCAATCAGCCCCAGCATTTT. This translates into CASRGQGGHLNQPQHF.

The CDR3 sequence is CAWSHAGADTQYF. Written as DNA, the CDR3 is TGTGCCTGGAGCCACGCGGGAGCAGATACGCAGTATTTT. The V and J genes are TRBV30 and TRBJ2-3, with TRBD2 matching over 7 bases. The CDR3 has 13 residues. The V and J ends lost 3 bases and 4 bases, in that order; junction bases with no gene match: 4. Per germline, CDR1 GTSNPN and CDR2 SVGIG (reference sequence).

The chain combines TRBV4-1 with TRBJ2-3; 9 positions match TRBD1. Germline CDR1 and CDR2: MGHRA and YSYEKL. The length of the CDR3 is 23 residues. V gave up 1 base and J gave up 3 bases; unmatched junction bases: 26. This chain's CDR3 is CASSQVSRVHGQGPPLRTDTQYF. CDR3 DNA sequence: TGCGCCAGCAGCCAAGTCTCCCGAGTCCACGGACAGGGGCCGCCCCTTCGGACAGATACGCAGTATTTT.

The V and J genes are TRBV6-4 and TRBJ2-6, with D perhaps TRBD2 (5 bases). Germline V gene lookup returns CDR1 MRHNA and CDR2 SNTAGT. Deletions cut 4 bases from V and 2 bases from J, with 12 bases between. This CDR3 has 16 amino acids. The CDR3 sequence: CASSVVGSPGANVLTF. The DNA for the CDR3 is TGTGCCAGCAGTGTGGTAGGGAGCCCTGGGGCCAACGTCCTGACTTTC.

This clonotype was observed a few times. The chain uses TRBV7-3 and TRBJ1-2, with D perhaps TRBD1 (6 bases). V lost 5 bases, J lost 4 bases, and 14 bases lay in between. The CDR3 runs 14 residues. Germline V gene lookup returns CDR1 SGHTA and CDR2 FQGTGA. CDR3 amino acids: CASSQAGTSYGYTF. The CDR3 nucleotides are TGTGCCAGCAGCCAAGCCGGGACAAGCTATGGCTACACCTTC. Using reference TRBV7-3 and TRBJ1-2 for the parts outside the CDR3, the full variable domain is GAGVSQTPSNKVTEKGKYVELRCDPISGHTALYWYRQSLGQGPEFLIYFQGTGAADDSGLPNDRFFAVRPEGSVSTLKIQRTERGDSAVYLCASSQAGTSYGYTFGSGTRLTVV.

The chain couples TRBV21-1 to TRBJ1-5; the table calls TRBD1, which could not be checked here. TRBV21-1 is described as a pseudogene. The CDR3 runs 20 residues. CDR3 sequence reads: CASSKVRTGQGAISNQPQHF. The DNA of the CDR3 is TGTGCCAGCAGCAAAGTTCGGACGGGACAGGGGGCGATTAGCAATCAGCCCCAGCATTTT.

The J gene is TRBJ2-1, the V gene TRBV12-3 or TRBV12-4, with D perhaps TRBD1 (6 bases). The CDR3 length is 17 residues. The V and J ends lost 2 bases and 3 bases respectively, with 17 bases between them. CDR3 in amino acids: CASSLWVGGRGYNEQFF. The CDR3 DNA reads TGTGCCAGCAGTTTATGGGTAGGGGGTCGCGGCTACAATGAGCAGTTCTTC.

This clonotype was counted between two and nine times. The gene calls are TRBV6-6 and TRBJ2-7; 16 nucleotides align to TRBD2. Germline CDR1 is MNHNY and CDR2 is SVGAGI (reference sequence). CDR3 size: 17 residues. V lost 8 bases and J lost 1; bases outside the gene matches: 8. The CDR3 DNA sequence: TGTGCCAGCCTCCGAGGGACTAGCGGGAGGGGGTCCTACGAGCAGTACTTC. It is translated as CASLRGTSGRGSYEQYF.

The chain carries TRBV9 and TRBJ2-7, with D hard to call. In germline, CDR1 is SGDLS, CDR2 YYNGEE. Trimming removed 4 bases from V and 2 bases from J, with 13 bases in between. The CDR3 is made up of 14 amino acids. Here the CDR3 reads CASSPSRSTYEQYF. The CDR3 nucleotides read TGTGCCAGCAGCCCCAGTCGTTCCACCTACGAGCAGTACTTC.

The chain is built from TRBV30 and TRBJ2-2, with D perhaps assigned TRBD1 or TRBD2 (5 bases each). Trimming took 5 bases from V and 7 from J, leaving 11 bases between them. Per germline, CDR1 GTSNPN and CDR2 SVGIG (reference sequence). The CDR3 is 12 amino acids. CDR3 protein: CAWEGEYGELFF. CDR3 nucleotides: TGTGCCTGGGAAGGGGAGTACGGGGAGCTGTTTTTT. The variable domain in full, with the rest retrieved from reference TRBV30 and TRBJ2-2, is SQTIHQWPATLVQPVGSPLSLECTVEGTSNPNLYWYRQAAGRGLQLLFYSVGIGQISSEVPQNLSASRPQDRQFILSSKKLLLSDSGFYLCAWEGEYGELFFGEGSRLTVL.

This clonotype has a handful of counts. The chain carries TRBV7-8 and TRBJ1-3; D is unresolved. This CDR3 is built from 14 residues. V was clipped by 5 bases and J by 3 bases, with 11 bases between them. Per germline, CDR1 SGHVS and CDR2 FQNEAQ. The CDR3: CASSVGLGGNTIYF. As DNA, the CDR3 is TGTGCCAGCAGCGTAGGCTTGGGTGGAAACACCATATATTTT. The full variable domain, completed using reference TRBV7-8 and TRBJ1-3, is GAGVSQSPRYKVAKRGQDVALRCDPISGHVSLFWYQQALGQGPEFLTYFQNEAQLDKSGLPSDRFFAERPEGSVSTLKIQRTQQEDSAVYLCASSVGLGGNTIYFGEGSWLTVV.

This clonotype turned up a few times. This chain joins TRBV6-5 and TRBJ2-1, with 11 bases matching TRBD2. Germline CDR1 is MNHEY and CDR2 is SVGAGI. The length of the CDR3 is 15 residues. V gave up 2 bases and J gave up 6 bases; unmatched junction bases: 3. CDR3 coding DNA: TGTGCCAGCAGTTACACTAGCGGGAGTTTCAATGAGCAGTTCTTC. Protein product: CASSYTSGSFNEQFF.

V is TRBV5-1 and J is TRBJ1-3, with a weak D call TRBD1 (6 bases). V was cut by 0 bases and J by 0 bases, with 10 bases left in between. The CDR3 totals 16 residues. Germline V CDR1 and CDR2: SGHRS, YFSETQ. The CDR3 spells CASSLGGLPSGNTIYF. The DNA of the CDR3 is TGCGCCAGCAGCTTGGGGGGGCTCCCCTCTGGAAACACCATATATTTT.

The rearrangement links TRBV12-3 or TRBV12-4 to TRBJ2-7; TRBD1 matches 7 bases. There are 12 residues in the CDR3. J was trimmed by 6 bases and V by 5 bases; bases with no gene match: 4. DNA of the CDR3: TGTGCCAGCAGTATTTCAGGGGGCGAGCAGTACTTC. Amino acids: CASSISGGEQYF.

The genes are TRBV20-1 and TRBJ1-2, with D perhaps TRBD1 (5 bases). CDR1 is DFQATT and CDR2 is SNEGSKA in the germline V gene (reference sequence). The ends were cut back, 3 bases at V and 4 bases at J, with 9 bases in the middle. CDR3 length: 12 residues. In DNA form, the CDR3 reads TGCAGTGCTAGCGGGACCTCCTATGGCTACACCTTC. Protein product: CSASGTSYGYTF.

The table lists this clonotype with a few counts. This chain connects TRBV9 to TRBJ2-7, with a tentative D call TRBD1 (6 bases). Germline V lookup: CDR1 SGDLS, CDR2 YYNGEE. The CDR3 spans 13 residues. V was trimmed by 0 bases and J by 7 bases, leaving 11 bases between them. The CDR3 here is CASSVEGDREQYF. The DNA of the CDR3 is TGTGCCAGCAGCGTAGAGGGGGACCGGGAGCAGTACTTC.